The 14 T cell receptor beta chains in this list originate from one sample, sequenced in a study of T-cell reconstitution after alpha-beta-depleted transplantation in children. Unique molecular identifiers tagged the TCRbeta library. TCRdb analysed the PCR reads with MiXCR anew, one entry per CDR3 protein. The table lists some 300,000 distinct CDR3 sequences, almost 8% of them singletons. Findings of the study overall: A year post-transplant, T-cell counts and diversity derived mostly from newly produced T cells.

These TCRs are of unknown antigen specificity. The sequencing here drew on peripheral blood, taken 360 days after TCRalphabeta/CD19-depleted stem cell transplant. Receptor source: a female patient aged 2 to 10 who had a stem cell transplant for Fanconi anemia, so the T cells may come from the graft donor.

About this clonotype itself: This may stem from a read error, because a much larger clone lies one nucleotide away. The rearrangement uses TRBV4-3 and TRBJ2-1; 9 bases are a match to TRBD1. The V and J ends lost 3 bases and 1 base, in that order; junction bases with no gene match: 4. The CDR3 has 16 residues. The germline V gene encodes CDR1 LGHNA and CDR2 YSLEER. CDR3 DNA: TGCGCCAGCAGCCACGGGGACAGGGAGTCCTACAATGAGCAGTTCTTC. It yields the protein CASSHGDRESYNEQFF.

The CDR3 DNA is TGTGCCAGCAGTCCAACCGGGACTAGCGGTTACGAGCAGTACTTC. This sequence encodes CASSPTGTSGYEQYF. The chain has TRBV27 and TRBJ2-7; 11 bases are shared with TRBD2. This CDR3 spans 15 amino acids. CDR1 and CDR2 from the germline V gene are MNHEY and SMNVEV (reference sequence). V gave up 5 bases and J gave up 4 bases; unmatched junction bases: 7.

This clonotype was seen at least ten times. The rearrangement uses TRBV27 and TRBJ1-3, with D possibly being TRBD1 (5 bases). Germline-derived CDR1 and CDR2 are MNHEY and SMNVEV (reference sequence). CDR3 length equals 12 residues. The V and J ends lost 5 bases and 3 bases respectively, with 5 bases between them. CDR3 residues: CASSDSGNTIYF. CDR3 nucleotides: TGTGCCAGCAGTGACAGTGGAAACACCATATATTTT.

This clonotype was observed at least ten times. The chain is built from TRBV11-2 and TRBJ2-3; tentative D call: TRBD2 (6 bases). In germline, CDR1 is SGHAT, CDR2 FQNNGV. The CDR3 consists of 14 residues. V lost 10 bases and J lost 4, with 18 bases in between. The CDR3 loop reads CATKRLDLADTQYF. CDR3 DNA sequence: TGTGCCACGAAGAGACTAGATCTGGCAGATACGCAGTATTTT.

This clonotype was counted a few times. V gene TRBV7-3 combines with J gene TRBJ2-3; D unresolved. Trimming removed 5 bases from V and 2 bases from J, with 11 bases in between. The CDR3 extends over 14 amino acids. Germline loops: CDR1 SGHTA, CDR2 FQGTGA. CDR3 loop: CASSLEFPTDTQYF. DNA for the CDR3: TGTGCCAGCAGCCTTGAGTTTCCCACAGATACGCAGTATTTT.

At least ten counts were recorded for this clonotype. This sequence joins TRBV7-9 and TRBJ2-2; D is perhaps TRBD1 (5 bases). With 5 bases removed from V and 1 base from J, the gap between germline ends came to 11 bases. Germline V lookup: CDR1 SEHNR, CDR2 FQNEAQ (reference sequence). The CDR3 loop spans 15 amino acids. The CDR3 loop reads CASSRNTGNTGELFF. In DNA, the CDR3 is TGTGCCAGCAGCCGCAACACAGGGAACACCGGGGAGCTGTTTTTT.

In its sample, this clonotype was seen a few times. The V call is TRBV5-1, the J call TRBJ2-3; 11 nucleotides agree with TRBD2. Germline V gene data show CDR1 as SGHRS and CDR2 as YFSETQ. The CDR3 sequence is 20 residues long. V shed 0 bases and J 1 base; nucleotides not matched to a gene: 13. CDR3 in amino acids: CASSLALTSGGPRGTDTQYF. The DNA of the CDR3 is TGCGCCAGCAGCTTGGCCTTAACTAGCGGGGGCCCGCGGGGCACAGATACGCAGTATTTT.

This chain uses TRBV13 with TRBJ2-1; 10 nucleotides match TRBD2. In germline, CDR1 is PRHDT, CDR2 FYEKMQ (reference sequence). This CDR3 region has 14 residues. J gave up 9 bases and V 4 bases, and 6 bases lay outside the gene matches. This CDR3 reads CASSSLAGEAEQFF. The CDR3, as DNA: TGTGCCAGCAGCTCGCTAGCGGGGGAGGCTGAGCAGTTCTTC.

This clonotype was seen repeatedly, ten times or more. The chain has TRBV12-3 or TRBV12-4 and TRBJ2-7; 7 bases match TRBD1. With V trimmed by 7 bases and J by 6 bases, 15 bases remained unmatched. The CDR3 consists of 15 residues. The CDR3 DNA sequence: TGTGCCAGCACCTTAAGGGGGCTAGCTACGGGCGAGCAGTACTTC. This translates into CASTLRGLATGEQYF.

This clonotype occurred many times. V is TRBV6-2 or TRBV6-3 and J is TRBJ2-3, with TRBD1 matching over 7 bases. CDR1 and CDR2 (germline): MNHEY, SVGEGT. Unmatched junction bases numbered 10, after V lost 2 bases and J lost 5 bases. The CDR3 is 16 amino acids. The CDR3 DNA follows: TGTGCCAGCAGTTACGTGGGCAGGGGGAGACAAGATACGCAGTATTTT. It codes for CASSYVGRGRQDTQYF.

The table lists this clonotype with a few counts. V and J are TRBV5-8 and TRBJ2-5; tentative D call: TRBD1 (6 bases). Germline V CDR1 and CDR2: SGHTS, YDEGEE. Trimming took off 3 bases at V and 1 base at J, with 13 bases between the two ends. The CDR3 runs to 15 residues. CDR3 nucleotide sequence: TGTGCCAGCAGCTCGGGACAACTATTCCAAGAGACCCAGTACTTC. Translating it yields CASSSGQLFQETQYF.

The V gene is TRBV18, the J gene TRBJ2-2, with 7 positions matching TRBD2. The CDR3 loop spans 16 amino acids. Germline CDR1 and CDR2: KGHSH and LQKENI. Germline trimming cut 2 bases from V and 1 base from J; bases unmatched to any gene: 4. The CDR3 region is CASSPSGRGNTGELFF. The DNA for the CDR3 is TGTGCCAGCTCACCATCAGGGAGGGGGAACACCGGGGAGCTGTTTTTT.

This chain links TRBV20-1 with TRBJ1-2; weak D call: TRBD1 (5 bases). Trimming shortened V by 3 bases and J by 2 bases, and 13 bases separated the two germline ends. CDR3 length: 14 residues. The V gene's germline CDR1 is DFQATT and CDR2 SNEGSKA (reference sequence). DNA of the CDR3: TGCAGTGCTAGCCTCAGGGCCCCGAACTATGGCTACACCTTC. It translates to CSASLRAPNYGYTF.

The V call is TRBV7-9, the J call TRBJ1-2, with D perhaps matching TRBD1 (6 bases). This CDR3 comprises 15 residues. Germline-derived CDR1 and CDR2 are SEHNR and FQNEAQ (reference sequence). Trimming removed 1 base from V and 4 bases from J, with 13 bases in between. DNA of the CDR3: TGTGCCAGCAGCTTAGTGATGGGGGGCGGCTATGGCTACACCTTC. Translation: CASSLVMGGGYGYTF.